Presented here are 12 T cell receptor beta chains from one specimen sequenced in a study of molecular identifiers for immune sequencing clone quantification. MiXCR, run by TCRdb on the PCR reads, gives a single entry per CDR3 protein. The table has around 470,000 distinct CDR3 sequences, about 22% seen once. The sample comprised naive CD8+ T cells from blood, with Jurkat cell RNA spiked in. Specified subset: FACS-sorted CD8+CD4-CCR7+CD45RA+ naive T cells. These receptors were collected from a human donor in good health. Some libraries in this study had Jurkat cell RNA spiked in.

V is TRBV11-3 and J is TRBJ2-1; D gene ambiguous. V lost 5 bases and J lost 9, with 17 bases in between. CDR1 is SGHNT and CDR2 is YENEEA in the germline V gene. The CDR3 runs 14 residues. CDR3 bases: TGTGCCAGCAGCCCACGGGCTTCACCCGGTGAGCAGTTCTTC. Protein: CASSPRASPGEQFF.

Concerning this clonotype: Being one base from a much bigger clone, this may be a read error. J is TRBJ2-3 and V is TRBV2; 7 bases are shared with TRBD1. The DNA end lines up better with TRBJ1-1; the J call may be wrong. CDR1 is SNHLY, CDR2 FYNNEI, per germline. This CDR3 is built from 14 residues. CDR3 sequence: CASSPAGGDTEAFF. The CDR3 DNA follows: TGTGCCAGCAGCCCGGCAGGGGGTGACACTGAAGCTTTCTTT.

This clonotype was seen repeatedly, ten times or more. This chain links TRBV7-9 with TRBJ1-2; no clear D gene. Germline V gives CDR1 SEHNR, CDR2 FQNEAQ (reference sequence). With 0 bases removed from V and 2 bases from J, the gap between germline ends came to 10 bases. The CDR3 totals 15 residues. CDR3 bases: TGTGCCAGCAGCTTAGCGGGCAACCCAAACTATGGCTACACCTTC. Encoded protein: CASSLAGNPNYGYTF.

About this clonotype itself: This clone may be a read error of a much larger clone one base away. The rearrangement links TRBV7-2 to TRBJ2-4; 8 nucleotides line up with TRBD2. Losses at the gene ends were 1 base for V and 13 bases for J; bases not matched to a gene: 6. Per germline, CDR1 SGHTA and CDR2 FQGNSA. This CDR3 spans 13 amino acids. This CDR3 is CASSLGTSNEQYF. In nucleotides, the CDR3 is TGTGCCAGCAGCTTAGGGACTAGCAATGAGCAGTACTTC. Combining the CDR3 with reference TRBV7-2 and TRBJ2-4 gives the whole variable domain GAGVSQSPSNKVTEKGKDVELRCDPISGHTALYWYRQSLGQGLEFLIYFQGNSAPDKSGLPSDRFSAERTGGSVSTLTIQRTQQEDSAVYLCASSLGTSNEQYFGAGTRLSVL.

This clonotype was seen at least ten times. The chain couples TRBV2 to TRBJ1-3; TRBD1 is a possible D gene (6 bases). Trimming took off 2 bases at V and 0 bases at J, with 11 bases between the two ends. The CDR3 is made up of 16 amino acids. Germline V gives CDR1 SNHLY, CDR2 FYNNEI. CDR3 region: CASSERGGGSGNTIYF. DNA for the CDR3: TGTGCCAGCAGTGAAAGAGGGGGAGGCTCTGGAAACACCATATATTTT. The entire variable domain, with the rest obtained from reference TRBV2 and TRBJ1-3, is as follows: EPEVTQTPSHQVTQMGQEVILRCVPISNHLYFYWYRQILGQKVEFLVSFYNNEISEKSEIFDDQFSVERPDGSNFTLKIRSTKLEDSAMYFCASSERGGGSGNTIYFGEGSWLTVV.

This clonotype was picked up many times. The CDR3 DNA reads TGCGCCAGCAGCCAAGTGGCAGGCCAAGAGACCCAGTACTTC. Translated: CASSQVAGQETQYF. The chain combines TRBV4-1 with TRBJ2-5; no definite D call. The CDR3 loop spans 14 amino acids. V shed 1 base and J shed 1 base, with 7 bases lying between them. Germline-derived CDR1 and CDR2 are MGHRA and YSYEKL.

The CDR3 DNA sequence: TGCAGTGCTAAGCAGGTGGCCGAGCAGTACTTC. Encoded protein: CSAKQVAEQYF. This chain connects TRBV20-1 to TRBJ2-7, with D unclear. This CDR3 has 11 residues. Trimming took off 4 bases at V and 6 bases at J, with 10 bases between the two ends. Germline V lookup: CDR1 DFQATT, CDR2 SNEGSKA (reference sequence).

The chain is built from TRBV7-9 and TRBJ2-7; D is possibly TRBD2 (6 bases). V dropped 5 bases and J dropped 8 bases, with 19 bases sitting between them. This CDR3 contains 14 residues. CDR1 is SEHNR, CDR2 FQNEAQ, per germline (reference sequence). DNA for the CDR3: TGTGCCAGCAGCCCAAGGGACTCCCACTTCAAGCAGTACTTC. Translation: CASSPRDSHFKQYF.

This clonotype appeared many times. The genes are TRBV23-1 and TRBJ2-5, with D uncertain. TRBV23-1 is annotated as an ORF whose role is uncertain. The CDR3 extends over 15 amino acids. V lost 7 bases and J 5 bases, leaving 20 bases between the germline ends. CDR3 region: CASTPPDPKAETQYF. CDR3 DNA: TGCGCCAGCACCCCCCCGGACCCTAAAGCGGAGACCCAGTACTTC.

The chain links TRBV12-3 or TRBV12-4 to TRBJ2-7; TRBD1 matches 9 bases. The CDR3 contains 13 residues. V lost 6 bases and J lost 5; bases outside the gene matches: 5. For the CDR3, the DNA is TGTGCCAGCAGCGGACAGGGGTTCGACGAGCAGTACTTC. It is translated as CASSGQGFDEQYF.

This chain connects TRBV4-3 to TRBJ1-4; unclear D gene. Germline V lookup: CDR1 LGHNA, CDR2 YSLEER. The V end lost 2 bases, the J end lost 0 bases, and 22 bases lay between the germline ends. This CDR3 comprises 20 residues. CDR3 sequence (DNA): TGCGCCAGCAGCCAACAACCTGCCACGACGACGGCGGCAACTAATGAAAAACTGTTTTTT. Its protein is CASSQQPATTTAATNEKLFF.

With respect to this clonotype: Being one base from a much bigger clone, this may be a read error. The chain joins TRBV7-6 to TRBJ2-5; D is undetermined. The CDR3 has 15 amino acids. Germline V lookup: CDR1 SGHVS, CDR2 FNYEAQ. CDR3: CVSSQARSAQETQYF. As DNA, the CDR3 is TGTGTCAGCAGCCAGGCTAGAAGCGCCCAAGAGACCCAGTACTTC.